Each of the 30 T cell receptor beta chains below was sequenced from the same sample in a study of beta chain features in type 1 diabetes. TCRB transcripts that were expressed got sequenced, as all of the isolated RNA had been reverse transcribed. The repertoire was sequenced with immunoSEQ multiplex PCR; TCRdb's copy has only in-frame clones and lacks some. The sample has 810,000 or so clones; about a sixth are singletons. The material sequenced was naive CD4+ T cells from blood. All receptors come from a woman between 18 and 29 years old in good health.

In this sample, this clone turned up a few times. The chain joins TRBV6-1 to TRBJ2-6; no firm D call. CDR3 length equals 15 residues. Germline CDR1 is MNHNS and CDR2 is SASEGT. Trimming pared 4 bases from V and 4 bases from J, leaving 11 bases between. CDR3: CASSAIGYGANVLTF. CDR3 sequence (DNA): TGTGCCAGCAGTGCGATAGGGTACGGGGCCAACGTCCTGACTTTC.

This chain connects TRBV18 to TRBJ2-6; D uncertain. Germline V CDR1 and CDR2: KGHSH, LQKENI. The CDR3 loop spans 14 amino acids. Trimming took 5 bases from V and 1 from J, leaving 6 bases between them. The CDR3 is CASSMGSGANVLTF. In DNA form, the CDR3 reads TGTGCCAGCTCAATGGGATCTGGGGCCAACGTCCTGACTTTC.

This clone was seen a few times. The chain carries TRBV19 and TRBJ2-1; tentative D call: TRBD2 (6 bases). V dropped 5 bases and J dropped 2 bases, with 10 bases sitting between them. The length of the CDR3 is 14 residues. In germline, CDR1 is LNHDA, CDR2 SQIVND (reference sequence). The CDR3: CASSGRNPYNEQFF. The CDR3 DNA follows: TGTGCCAGTAGTGGGAGGAATCCCTACAATGAGCAGTTCTTC.

This clone was detected a few times. This chain joins TRBV28 and TRBJ1-4; D is unresolved. This CDR3 comprises 12 residues. Trimming removed 7 bases at V and 0 bases at J, with 3 bases between. The germline gives CDR1 MDHEN, CDR2 SYDVKM. The CDR3 region is CASTATNEKLFF. The CDR3 DNA reads as TGTGCCAGCACTGCAACTAATGAAAAACTGTTTTTT.

The chain carries TRBV5-1 and TRBJ2-5, with 7 bases identical to TRBD2. V gave up 1 base and J gave up 5 bases; unmatched junction bases: 8. Germline CDR1 is SGHRS and CDR2 is YFSETQ. The CDR3 is 15 residues long. The CDR3 protein is CASSLFAGVLETQYF. The CDR3 coding sequence is TGCGCCAGCAGCTTGTTCGCGGGAGTCCTGGAGACCCAGTACTTC. The full variable domain, rest sourced from reference TRBV5-1 and TRBJ2-5, is KAGVTQTPRYLIKTRGQQVTLSCSPISGHRSVSWYQQTPGQGLQFLFEYFSETQRNKGNFPGRFSGRQFSNSRSEMNVSTLELGDSALYLCASSLFAGVLETQYFGPGTRLLVL.

The chain joins TRBV28 to TRBJ2-7; D ambiguous. Germline lookup yields CDR1 MDHEN and CDR2 SYDVKM. The CDR3 has 12 residues. V lost 4 bases and J 3 bases, leaving 7 bases between the germline ends. CDR3 in amino acids: CASSSEHYEQYF. The CDR3 DNA reads as TGTGCCAGCAGTTCGGAACACTACGAGCAGTACTTC.

This clone was counted a few times. The gene calls are TRBV28 and TRBJ2-1, with D perhaps matching TRBD1 (5 bases). CDR1 and CDR2 (germline): MDHEN, SYDVKM. The V and J ends lost 4 bases and 7 bases respectively, with 29 bases between them. The CDR3 has 19 amino acids. CDR3 amino acids: CASSSPTQVVATSPNEQFF. The DNA of the CDR3 is TGTGCCAGCAGTTCACCCACACAGGTAGTGGCAACCTCTCCTAATGAGCAGTTCTTC.

In its sample, this clone was seen a few times. This rearrangement joins TRBV4-3 to TRBJ2-1; 15 bases match TRBD2. CDR1 and CDR2 from the germline V gene are LGHNA and YSLEER. Germline trimming cut 2 bases from V and 8 bases from J; bases unmatched to any gene: 7. This CDR3 has 17 residues. DNA for the CDR3: TGCGCCAGCAGCCAAAGACCCGGGACTAGCGGGAGGTATGAGCAGTTCTTC. As protein: CASSQRPGTSGRYEQFF.

This clone was seen only a few times. The CDR3 reads CASSQGSLAGTIRTDTQYF. The CDR3 DNA reads as TGCGCCAGCAGCCAAGGTAGCCTAGCGGGAACAATTCGCACAGATACGCAGTATTTT. J is TRBJ2-3 and V is TRBV4-3, with 9 nucleotides matching TRBD2. The CDR3 runs to 19 residues. Germline values: CDR1 LGHNA, CDR2 YSLEER. The V segment lost 1 base and the J segment 1 base; nucleotides outside the gene matches: 12.

The genes are TRBV5-6 and TRBJ2-3, with 8 bases lining up with TRBD2. CDR3 size: 15 residues. The germline V gene encodes CDR1 SGHDT and CDR2 YYEEEE. V trimming: 0 bases; J trimming: 6 bases; junction bases outside the gene matches: 6. The CDR3: CASSLDPGGTDTQYF. CDR3 DNA: TGTGCCAGCAGCTTGGACCCGGGGGGGACTGATACGCAGTATTTT.

This chain links TRBV4-2 with TRBJ2-7; D is ambiguous. The CDR3 loop spans 15 amino acids. The V gene lost 1 base and the J gene lost 0 bases, with 10 bases spanning the gap. Per germline, CDR1 LGHNA and CDR2 YNFKEQ. The CDR3 sequence is CASSQALGSSYEQYF. In DNA, the CDR3 is TGTGCCAGCAGCCAAGCTTTGGGCAGCTCCTACGAGCAGTACTTC.

This clone has a handful of counts. The CDR3 is CASSQGRRFGNTIYF. In nucleotides, the CDR3 is TGTGCCAGCAGCCAGGGCCGACGTTTTGGAAACACCATATATTTT. The chain joins TRBV4-2 to TRBJ1-3; no definite D call. The CDR3 consists of 15 residues. Trimming pared 3 bases from V and 3 bases from J, leaving 12 bases between. Germline CDR1 reads LGHNA; CDR2 reads YNFKEQ.

The rearrangement uses TRBV18 and TRBJ1-2, with 7 nucleotides matching TRBD1. V shed 3 bases and J 5 bases; nucleotides not matched to a gene: 6. Germline-derived CDR1 and CDR2 are KGHSH and LQKENI. The CDR3 consists of 14 residues. The chain's CDR3 is CASSPQGVGYGYTF. CDR3 nucleotides: TGTGCCAGCTCACCGCAGGGGGTAGGATATGGCTACACCTTC.

The chain links TRBV4-1 to TRBJ2-7; TRBD1 aligns across 8 bases. Germline V gives CDR1 MGHRA, CDR2 YSYEKL. CDR3 length equals 16 residues. J gave up 3 bases and V 1 base, and 8 bases lay outside the gene matches. Written as DNA, the CDR3 is TGCGCCAGCAGCCAAGCCCCGACAGGGGTCGGCTACGAGCAGTACTTC. Encoded protein: CASSQAPTGVGYEQYF.

This clone was recorded a few times. The chain employs TRBV10-2 and TRBJ2-7; the match to TRBD2 covers 8 bases. This CDR3 comprises 14 residues. CDR1 WSHSY and CDR2 SAAADI come from the germline V gene. Trimming removed 4 bases from V and 1 base from J; junction bases left unmatched: 3. DNA for the CDR3: TGCGCCAGCAGTGGGGCTAGCGGGTCCTACGAGCAGTACTTC. It encodes CASSGASGSYEQYF.

This clone was seen a handful of times. For the CDR3, the DNA is TGCGCCAGCAGCCAAGCAGTGGGCAATCAGCCCCAGCATTTT. The encoded protein is CASSQAVGNQPQHF. This chain uses TRBV4-3 with TRBJ1-5; D remains ambiguous. This CDR3 is built from 14 residues. Germline CDR1 reads LGHNA; CDR2 reads YSLEER. Trimming removed 1 base from V and 2 bases from J, with 6 bases in between.

Concerning this clone: Other DNA sequences within the sample encode an identical CDR3. The rearrangement links TRBV4-2 to TRBJ2-5, with a tentative D call TRBD2 (5 bases). The V and J ends lost 4 bases and 4 bases respectively, with 13 bases between them. The CDR3 has 14 residues. CDR1 is LGHNA, CDR2 YNFKEQ, per germline. This CDR3 reads CASSPPGGSETQYF. The CDR3 nucleotides read TGTGCCAGCAGCCCCCCCGGAGGTTCAGAGACCCAGTACTTC.

This sequence joins TRBV7-2 and TRBJ2-1; D possibly corresponds to TRBD2 (6 bases). The germline V and J ends were trimmed by 1 base and 5 bases, with 12 bases remaining between them. The CDR3 runs 15 residues. The germline V gene encodes CDR1 SGHTA and CDR2 FQGNSA. The CDR3 coding sequence is TGTGCCAGCAGCTTAGAGTGGGGACTTCACAATGAGCAGTTCTTC. It codes for CASSLEWGLHNEQFF. The full variable domain, its missing parts supplied by reference TRBV7-2 and TRBJ2-1, is GAGVSQSPSNKVTEKGKDVELRCDPISGHTALYWYRQSLGQGLEFLIYFQGNSAPDKSGLPSDRFSAERTGGSVSTLTIQRTQQEDSAVYLCASSLEWGLHNEQFFGPGTRLTVL.

The CDR3 sequence: CASSIRRTGELFF. For the CDR3, the DNA is TGTGCCAGTAGTATTAGACGGACCGGGGAGCTGTTTTTT. This sequence joins TRBV19 and TRBJ2-2; D call uncertain. The CDR3 has 13 residues. CDR1 is LNHDA, CDR2 SQIVND, per germline (reference sequence). The V end was cut by 3 bases, the J end by 5 bases, with 7 bases between.

The rearrangement joins TRBV19 to TRBJ1-1; D remains ambiguous. Trimming removed 5 bases from V and 8 bases from J, with 12 bases in between. This CDR3 has 12 amino acids. CDR1 and CDR2 from the germline V gene are LNHDA and SQIVND (reference sequence). CDR3 sequence: CASSAFGGEAFF. CDR3 DNA: TGTGCCAGTAGTGCCTTCGGCGGGGAAGCTTTCTTT.

This clone has a single count. This sequence joins TRBV6-6 and TRBJ1-1; D is unresolved. This CDR3 is built from 12 residues. Germline V gene sequence: CDR1 MNHNY, CDR2 SVGAGI (reference sequence). V gave up 2 bases and J gave up 5 bases, with 6 bases separating them. This CDR3 is CASSYGVTEAFF. CDR3 DNA sequence: TGTGCCAGCAGTTACGGGGTGACTGAAGCTTTCTTT.

The chain is built from TRBV7-9 and TRBJ2-5; D is unclear. The CDR3 totals 13 residues. The germline V gene encodes CDR1 SEHNR and CDR2 FQNEAQ (reference sequence). V lost 7 bases and J 5 bases, leaving 14 bases between the germline ends. CDR3 loop: CASNLENHETQYF. The CDR3 DNA sequence: TGTGCCAGCAATTTGGAGAATCATGAGACCCAGTACTTC.

This clone turned up a few times. The chain has TRBV14 and TRBJ2-1; 10 bases align to TRBD2. The CDR3 spans 17 residues. Trimming at V came to 4 bases and at J to 6 bases, leaving 12 bases not matched to a gene. Germline loops: CDR1 SGHDN, CDR2 FVKESK. The DNA of the CDR3 is TGTGCCAGCAGCCCAGCTAGCGGGAGAAGTAAAAGCAATGAGCAGTTCTTC. As protein: CASSPASGRSKSNEQFF.

The chain recombines TRBV6-5 with TRBJ1-5; D may be TRBD1 (5 bases). V was shortened by 4 bases and J by 4 bases, with 14 bases between the two germline ends. The germline V gene has CDR1 MNHEY and CDR2 SVGAGI. The CDR3 covers 15 residues. The CDR3 region is CASSWGRNANQPQHF. DNA for the CDR3: TGTGCCAGCAGTTGGGGCAGGAATGCTAATCAGCCCCAGCATTTT.

In its sample, this clone was seen a few times. The chain recombines TRBV7-2 with TRBJ2-3; 7 bases map to TRBD2. The CDR3 runs to 13 residues. Germline CDR1 reads SGHTA; CDR2 reads FQGNSA. The V gene end was trimmed by 5 bases and the J gene end by 5 bases; junction bases not matched to a gene: 4. CDR3 sequence (DNA): TGTGCCAGCAGCAGAATAGCGGGAGATACGCAGTATTTT. It yields the protein CASSRIAGDTQYF.

In this sample, this clone turned up a few times. The rearrangement links TRBV6-5 to TRBJ2-7, with 7 bases that match TRBD1. Trimming at V came to 5 bases and at J to 2 bases, leaving 6 bases not matched to a gene. This CDR3 has 14 residues. CDR1 MNHEY and CDR2 SVGAGI come from the germline V gene. CDR3: CASSPAGTAYEQYF. In DNA form, the CDR3 reads TGTGCCAGCAGTCCTGCCGGGACAGCCTACGAGCAGTACTTC.

The rearrangement links TRBV5-1 to TRBJ2-3, with 7 bases lining up with TRBD2. The J segment lost 10 bases and the V segment lost 3 bases, leaving 14 bases of the junction unmatched. Germline CDR1 is SGHRS and CDR2 is YFSETQ. The CDR3 totals 15 residues. The CDR3 sequence: CASSWGNPSGGAQYF. CDR3 DNA sequence: TGCGCCAGCAGCTGGGGGAATCCGTCGGGAGGCGCGCAGTATTTT.

Remarks on this clone: Other DNA sequences in the same sample also yield this CDR3. The chain recombines TRBV20-1 with TRBJ2-5; tentatively, D is TRBD2 (6 bases). Trimming stripped 6 bases from V and 5 bases from J, with 10 bases between. CDR1 is DFQATT and CDR2 is SNEGSKA in the germline V gene (reference sequence). The CDR3 consists of 11 residues. CDR3 residues: CSAAGRETQYF. In nucleotides, the CDR3 is TGCAGTGCGGCGGGGAGGGAGACCCAGTACTTC.

This clone was found a few times. This sequence joins TRBV7-9 and TRBJ2-7, with D unresolved. This CDR3 has 12 amino acids. CDR1 is SEHNR and CDR2 is FQNEAQ in the germline V gene (reference sequence). V was trimmed by 1 base and J by 6 bases, leaving 7 bases between them. CDR3 DNA sequence: TGTGCCAGCAGCTTAGATGTTGGCGAGCAGTACTTC. Encoded protein: CASSLDVGEQYF.

V is TRBV6-6 and J is TRBJ2-1, with 9 bases lining up with TRBD2. CDR1 and CDR2 (germline): MNHNY, SVGAGI (reference sequence). The V gene end was trimmed by 7 bases and the J gene end by 7 bases; junction bases not matched to a gene: 5. The CDR3 sequence is 13 residues long. As DNA, the CDR3 is TGTGCCAGCAATGGCGGGAGGGTGAATGAGCAGTTCTTC. Its protein is CASNGGRVNEQFF.